The clone carrying this TCR beta chain was counted a single time. The antigen is unknown. The data were taken from a study of cytomegalovirus exposure and HLA in healthy donors. As for the study in general: The approximately 120 validation repertoires, a later analysis reported, used the same platform as the approximately 650 first-cohort repertoires.

The repertoire was sequenced with immunoSEQ multiplex PCR; TCRdb's copy has only in-frame clones and lacks some. The table includes some 170,000 clones, approximately 88% detected once. The CDR3 is made up of 15 amino acids. J was trimmed by 7 bases and V by 5 bases; bases with no gene match: 10. Looked up from germline, CDR1 is ENHRY and CDR2 is SYGVKD. General study results and limits: According to the study, approximately 150 TCR beta chains were cytomegalovirus-associated. Published work reported that the classifier diagnosed cytomegalovirus status with high specificity and sensitivity.

V and J are TRBV10-3 and TRBJ1-2, with 10 positions matching TRBD1. The sample was PBMCs. The receptor comes from a man aged 25 to 45 in good health and CMV-seropositive. In DNA, the CDR3 is TGTGCCATCAGTCTGACCGGGACAGGGGACGGTGGCTACACCTTC. Translation: CAISLTGTGDGGYTF.